The 2 T cell receptor beta chains in this list originate from one sample, sequenced in a study of glioma-infiltrating T cells. TCR alpha and beta CDR3 regions were amplified from RNA using iRepertoire nested multiplex PCR. TCRdb redid the calling of the multiplex PCR reads with MiXCR, one entry per CDR3 protein. The table lists some 160,000 distinct CDR3 sequences, under 55% of them singletons, with over 4% in the top ten. The sequenced sample was glioma tissue, nonneoplastic brain tissue, or PBMCs (not recorded which). The receptors were sampled from a human donor with low-grade glioma or glioblastoma, undergoing nonglioma brain surgery, or in good health (not recorded which).

The table lists this clonotype with many counts. The chain has TRBV20-1 and TRBJ1-1; unclear D gene. V gave up 2 bases and J gave up 5 bases, with 15 bases separating them. Per germline, CDR1 DFQATT and CDR2 SNEGSKA (reference sequence). The CDR3 contains 14 residues. CDR3 residues: CSARPRGRITEAFF. CDR3 sequence (DNA): TGCAGTGCTAGACCCCGCGGAAGGATTACTGAAGCTTTCTTT.

This clonotype was counted ten times or more. The chain couples TRBV27 to TRBJ1-1; 9 bases map to TRBD1. The V segment lost 6 bases and the J segment 3 bases; nucleotides outside the gene matches: 8. There are 15 residues in the CDR3. From germline, CDR1 is MNHEY and CDR2 SMNVEV (reference sequence). The CDR3 sequence: CASSSGDRADTEAFF. The CDR3 DNA reads TGTGCCAGCAGCTCCGGGGACAGGGCGGACACTGAAGCTTTCTTT.